The TCR beta chain described here comes from a study of monozygotic twins with inflammatory bowel disease. Study outcomes and limitations: Twins with IBD were found to have lower TCRbeta diversity (inverse Simpson) than healthy co-twins. In patient repertoires, differing immunosuppressive treatments may have added some variability.

The CDR3 length is 16 residues. Germline values: CDR1 ENHRY, CDR2 SYGVKD. TCRdb re-called the 5' RACE reads; every CDR3 protein appears as one record, without DNA. Its listing shows 300,000 to 350,000 distinct CDR3 sequences. An approximately 2.5 ml blood sample was drawn per donor. Note on this clonotype: Its antigen is as yet unknown.

This clonotype originated in a human donor with ulcerative colitis or Crohn's disease, or a healthy co-twin of an affected twin (not recorded which). V and J are TRBV10-3 and TRBJ1-3; TCRdb gives TRBD1 as the D gene, but with no DNA this cannot be confirmed. Specimen: blood. CDR3 residues: CAGSGQSGFSGNTIYF.